This T cell receptor beta chain was sequenced during a study of T cell responses to AZD1222 COVID-19 vaccine. Overall study findings and caveats: Spike-wide vaccine-associated CD4 TCRs dominated at 160-218 and 743-854. Donors skewed white British and female; clonal diversity was possibly underestimated.

The repertoire was sequenced with immunoSEQ multiplex PCR; TCRdb's copy has only in-frame clones and lacks some. The sample lists over 150,000 clones, over 75% occurring once. The CDR3 is made up of 15 amino acids. V was trimmed by 3 bases and J by 4 bases, leaving 13 bases between them. The germline CDR1 and CDR2 sequences are LGHDT and YNNKEL (reference sequence). In regard to this clone: Antigen: not known.

The genes are TRBV3-1 (or the pseudogene TRBV3-2) and TRBJ1-5; D may be TRBD1 (6 bases). The input for sequencing was peripheral blood, taken on day 0 of AZD1222 vaccination. This TCR was recovered from an adult in good health. In nucleotides, the CDR3 is TGTGCCAGCAGCCACGACAGGCTGGTGAATCAGCCCCAGCATTTT. It encodes CASSHDRLVNQPQHF.